This TCR beta chain was retrieved from a study of preoperative IRX-2 immunotherapy in early breast cancer. The protocol was immunoSEQ multiplex PCR, while the TCRdb copy is restricted to in-frame clones and leaves out a portion. Of about 89,000 clones in the sample, 86% are singletons; the top ten hold approximately 2%. CDR1 LGHNT and CDR2 FRNRAP come from the germline V gene. V was pared by 2 bases and J by 5 bases, with 9 bases between. The CDR3 has 13 residues. Treatment here: preoperative locoregional IRX-2 cytokine immunotherapy. This phase Ib study tested locoregional IRX-2 cytokine immunotherapy given before surgery.

This sample comprised tumor tissue, obtained after IRX-2 immunotherapy. The chain joins TRBV12-5 to TRBJ2-5, with D hard to call. This TCR derives from a human donor with breast cancer. CDR3 sequence (DNA): TGTGCTAGTGGTTTGACCCCGGTGGAGACCCAGTACTTC. Residues: CASGLTPVETQYF.